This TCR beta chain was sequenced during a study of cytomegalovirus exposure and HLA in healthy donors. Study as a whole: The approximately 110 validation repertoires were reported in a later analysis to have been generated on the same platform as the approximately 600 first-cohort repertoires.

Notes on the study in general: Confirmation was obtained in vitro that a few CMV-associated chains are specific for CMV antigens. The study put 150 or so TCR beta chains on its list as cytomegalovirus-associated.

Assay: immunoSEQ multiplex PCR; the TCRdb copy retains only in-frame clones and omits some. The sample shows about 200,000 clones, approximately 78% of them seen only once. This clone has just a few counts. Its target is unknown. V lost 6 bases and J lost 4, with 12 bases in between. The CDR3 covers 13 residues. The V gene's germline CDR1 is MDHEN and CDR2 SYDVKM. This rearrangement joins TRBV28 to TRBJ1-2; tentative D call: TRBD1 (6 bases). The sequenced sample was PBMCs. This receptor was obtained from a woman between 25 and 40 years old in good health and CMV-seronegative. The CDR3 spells CASRKDRSYGYTF. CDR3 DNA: TGTGCCAGCAGAAAGGACAGATCCTATGGCTACACCTTC.